This entry lists 21 T cell receptor beta chains sequenced from one sample in a study of technical replicates of blood from several donors. Some clones are missing from TCRdb's copy, which holds only in-frame ones; the method was immunoSEQ multiplex PCR. The repertoire holds about 80,000 clones, with less than 95% as singletons. The source material was T cells isolated from PBMCs. The receptors originated from a human donor in good health.

The chain carries TRBV13 and TRBJ2-4, with D perhaps TRBD1 (5 bases). V shed 3 bases and J shed 7 bases, with 16 bases lying between them. CDR3 length: 15 amino acids. From germline, CDR1 is PRHDT and CDR2 FYEKMQ (reference sequence). The CDR3 sequence: CASSFEDTPGNIQYF. The CDR3 DNA is TGTGCCAGCAGCTTTGAGGACACCCCGGGCAACATTCAGTACTTC.

V is TRBV10-1 and J is TRBJ1-1; D remains unclear. There are 16 residues in the CDR3. Per the germline V gene, CDR1 is WNHNN and CDR2 is SYGVQD (reference sequence). V was pared by 10 bases and J by 5 bases, with 26 bases between. CDR3 residues: CATLKFTRRGWTEAFF. CDR3 sequence (DNA): TGCGCCACTCTGAAATTCACCAGGCGGGGTTGGACTGAAGCTTTCTTT.

The genes are TRBV5-4 and TRBJ2-2; 10 bases map to TRBD1. Germline V gives CDR1 SGHNT, CDR2 YYREEE (reference sequence). The CDR3 spans 15 residues. V shed 4 bases, J shed 5 bases, and the junction held 5 bases outside the gene matches. CDR3 nucleotide sequence: TGTGCCAGCAGCCTTGTGGGACAGGGGACCGGGGAGCTGTTTTTT. Amino acids: CASSLVGQGTGELFF.

The rearrangement joins TRBV9 to TRBJ2-2, with TRBD2 identical over 9 bases. Germline V gene lookup returns CDR1 SGDLS and CDR2 YYNGEE. Trimming removed 1 base from V and 4 bases from J; junction bases left unmatched: 5. The CDR3 is made up of 16 amino acids. In DNA form, the CDR3 reads TGTGCCAGCAGCGTACAAGCGGGAGGACCCACCGGGGAGCTGTTTTTT. Amino acid sequence: CASSVQAGGPTGELFF.

CDR3: CASSPEGAGGAFF. In DNA form, the CDR3 reads TGTGCCAGCAGCCCCGAAGGTGCAGGGGGGGCTTTCTTT. The chain employs TRBV11-3 and TRBJ1-1, with 7 bases matching TRBD1. With 5 bases clipped from V and 11 bases from J, the junction kept 11 bases outside the gene matches. The germline V gene has CDR1 SGHNT and CDR2 YENEEA. The CDR3 totals 13 residues.

In this sample, this clone turned up once. The V and J genes are TRBV7-2 and TRBJ2-7; TRBD2 is a possible D gene (5 bases). The CDR3 spans 13 residues. Trimming left V 5 bases short and J 1 base short, with 9 bases between. The germline V gene encodes CDR1 SGHTA and CDR2 FQGNSA. Here the CDR3 reads CASSVERSYEQYF. CDR3 sequence (DNA): TGTGCCAGCAGCGTCGAGCGGTCCTACGAGCAGTACTTC.

The chain links TRBV19 to TRBJ1-2; 7 bases map to TRBD1. This CDR3 region has 15 residues. V was clipped by 3 bases and J by 4 bases; unmatched bases: 8. The germline V gene has CDR1 LNHDA and CDR2 SQIVND (reference sequence). The CDR3 DNA reads as TGTGCCAGTAGTATGTCCGGGACAGATCCCTATGGCTACACCTTC. Residues: CASSMSGTDPYGYTF.

The chain recombines TRBV6-1 with TRBJ1-1; D is ambiguous. Germline V gene data show CDR1 as MNHNS and CDR2 as SASEGT. The CDR3 length is 13 residues. V gave up 1 base and J gave up 3 bases, with 6 bases separating them. CDR3 sequence reads: CASSEGGHTEAFF. CDR3 nucleotide sequence: TGTGCCAGCAGTGAAGGAGGTCACACTGAAGCTTTCTTT.

The chain is built from TRBV27 and TRBJ2-1, with a weak D call TRBD2 (5 bases). The CDR3 contains 15 residues. Germline V gene sequence: CDR1 MNHEY, CDR2 SMNVEV (reference sequence). V lost 6 bases and J lost 0, with 12 bases in between. The chain's CDR3 is CASRPLGSSYNEQFF. CDR3 DNA: TGTGCCAGCAGGCCTCTTGGGAGCTCCTACAATGAGCAGTTCTTC.

This clone was recorded once. The chain recombines TRBV9 with TRBJ2-5; D gene ambiguous. CDR3 length equals 15 residues. CDR1 and CDR2 from the germline V gene are SGDLS and YYNGEE. Trimming removed 1 base from V and 5 bases from J, with 15 bases in between. The CDR3 is CASSVNTGIWETQYF. The CDR3 nucleotides read TGTGCCAGCAGCGTAAACACGGGTATATGGGAGACCCAGTACTTC.

The V gene is TRBV7-9, the J gene TRBJ1-5, with D perhaps matching TRBD1 (6 bases). V lost 5 bases, J lost 3 bases, and 11 bases lay in between. CDR1 is SEHNR and CDR2 is FQNEAQ in the germline V gene (reference sequence). The CDR3 extends over 14 amino acids. For the CDR3, the DNA is TGTGCCAGCAGCCGGACAGCCTCCAATCAGCCCCAGCATTTT. Translation gives CASSRTASNQPQHF.

The chain uses TRBV13 and TRBJ2-7; TRBD1 matches at 7 bases. V lost 4 bases to trimming and J lost 3 bases; unmatched junction nucleotides: 12. The CDR3 is made up of 16 amino acids. Germline-derived CDR1 and CDR2 are PRHDT and FYEKMQ (reference sequence). In nucleotides, the CDR3 is TGTGCCAGCAGCTCACCTATGGAAGGGACAGACTACGAGCAGTACTTC. Amino acids: CASSSPMEGTDYEQYF.

The chain couples TRBV9 to TRBJ2-4; 9 bases map to TRBD1. CDR3 length: 15 amino acids. Germline CDR1 and CDR2: SGDLS and YYNGEE. Losses at the gene ends were 4 bases for V and 3 bases for J; bases not matched to a gene: 5. The CDR3 DNA follows: TGTGCCAGCAGCCCCTGGGACAGGGACAAAAACATTCAGTACTTC. Its translation: CASSPWDRDKNIQYF.

The chain employs TRBV29-1 and TRBJ2-2, with a weak D call TRBD2 (6 bases). V lost 7 bases, J lost 2 bases, and 14 bases lay in between. In germline, CDR1 is SQVTM, CDR2 ANQGSEA. The CDR3 runs to 14 residues. The CDR3 coding sequence is TGCAGCGCTCCTCCCGGGGGAAACACCGGGGAGCTGTTTTTT. Protein: CSAPPGGNTGELFF.

V usage is TRBV9 and J usage is TRBJ1-4; D unresolved. Germline values: CDR1 SGDLS, CDR2 YYNGEE. Trimming shortened V by 1 base and J by 0 bases, and 13 bases separated the two germline ends. There are 17 residues in the CDR3. The CDR3 coding sequence is TGTGCCAGCAGCGTAAGCCGTCAACCTGCAACTAATGAAAAACTGTTTTTT. It specifies CASSVSRQPATNEKLFF. The variable domain in full, with the rest retrieved from reference TRBV9 and TRBJ1-4, is DSGVTQTPKHLITATGQRVTLRCSPRSGDLSVYWYQQSLDQGLQFLIQYYNGEERAKGNILERFSAQQFPDLHSELNLSSLELGDSALYFCASSVSRQPATNEKLFFGSGTQLSVL.

The chain combines TRBV6-1 with TRBJ2-7, with 9 bases aligning to TRBD1. V was pared by 6 bases and J by 6 bases, with 12 bases of the junction left unmatched. The CDR3 is made up of 15 amino acids. The germline CDR1 and CDR2 sequences are MNHNS and SASEGT. In DNA, the CDR3 is TGTGCCAGCAGCGAGGGGACAGGGATGTCGAGCGAGCAGTACTTC. Its translation is CASSEGTGMSSEQYF.

V usage is TRBV29-1 and J usage is TRBJ1-1; D perhaps matches TRBD1 (5 bases). CDR3 length equals 11 residues. V lost 7 bases and J 5 bases, leaving 11 bases between the germline ends. Germline lookup yields CDR1 SQVTM and CDR2 ANQGSEA. The CDR3 reads CSGGDRTEAFF. The CDR3 DNA reads as TGCAGCGGGGGCGATCGAACTGAAGCTTTCTTT.

V usage is TRBV19 and J usage is TRBJ1-5, with D possibly being TRBD1 (6 bases). This CDR3 is 14 amino acids long. V lost 5 bases and J lost 6, with 14 bases in between. Germline-derived CDR1 and CDR2 are LNHDA and SQIVND (reference sequence). CDR3 loop: CASSFRGRGQPQHF. For the CDR3, the DNA is TGTGCCAGTAGTTTCAGGGGAAGGGGTCAGCCCCAGCATTTT.

V and J are TRBV27 and TRBJ2-3; D is perhaps TRBD2 (7 bases). This CDR3 has 15 amino acids. Trimming pared 4 bases from V and 6 bases from J, leaving 17 bases between. Germline values: CDR1 MNHEY, CDR2 SMNVEV (reference sequence). The CDR3 sequence is CASSSYPGGRDTQYF. CDR3 sequence (DNA): TGTGCCAGCAGTTCATACCCCGGGGGGCGTGATACGCAGTATTTT.

With respect to this clone: Other nucleotide sequences in the sample specify the same CDR3. V and J are TRBV30 and TRBJ2-7; possibly TRBD1 for D (5 bases). Germline CDR1 is GTSNPN and CDR2 is SVGIG (reference sequence). Trimming cost V 5 bases and J 3 bases, with 8 bases left between them. The CDR3 totals 11 residues. The CDR3 here is CAWAGIYEQYF. The CDR3 DNA reads as TGTGCCTGGGCAGGGATCTACGAGCAGTACTTC. The variable domain in full, with the rest retrieved from reference TRBV30 and TRBJ2-7, is SQTIHQWPATLVQPVGSPLSLECTVEGTSNPNLYWYRQAAGRGLQLLFYSVGIGQISSEVPQNLSASRPQDRQFILSSKKLLLSDSGFYLCAWAGIYEQYFGPGTRLTVT.

The chain joins TRBV10-3 to TRBJ2-1, with TRBD2 identical over 10 bases. Unmatched junction bases numbered 10, after V lost 11 bases and J lost 3 bases. The germline V gene encodes CDR1 ENHRY and CDR2 SYGVKD. The CDR3 consists of 15 residues. The CDR3 is CAVGTSAQVYNEQFF. The CDR3 DNA reads as TGTGCCGTTGGGACTAGCGCTCAGGTCTACAATGAGCAGTTCTTC.